This T cell receptor beta chain was identified during a study of blood T cells in healthy people across ages. Study-level points and caveats: There were more naive CD4+ cells and higher diversity in long-lived donors than in aged donors. Naive and antigen-experienced cells were not separated, limiting conclusive comparison.

Together with a sample-barcoded 5' primer, a J-beta primer mix was included in a second PCR lasting about 6 to 12 cycles. TCRdb independently ran MiXCR on the 5' RACE reads; one entry per CDR3 protein. The sample carries some 1.4 million distinct CDR3 sequences, 42% recorded once. Germline V CDR1 and CDR2: DFQATT, SNEGSKA (reference sequence). The CDR3 runs 12 residues. Remarks on this clonotype: What it binds is unknown. The junction shows a germline mismatch at one end, possibly a read error.

The material sequenced was blood. The rearrangement links TRBV20-1 to TRBJ2-1, with 8 bases lining up with TRBD1. The TCR sequence derives from a woman in her late teens or twenties in good health. This chain's CDR3 is CGATQGAGEQFF. In DNA form, the CDR3 reads TGCGGTGCTACTCAGGGGGCCGGTGAGCAGTTCTTC.